The clone carrying this T cell receptor (beta chain) was detected a few times. As yet, its antigen is unknown. This entry belongs to a study of CD8 T cells in Susac syndrome. Germline assignment: CDR1 LNHDA and CDR2 SQIVND (reference sequence). The CDR3 has 13 residues. Trimming removed 3 bases from V and 4 bases from J, with 7 bases in between. RNA totalling roughly 0.45 to 1 ug underwent reverse transcription with random hexamers. Amplification of TCR beta CDR3 spanned 54 Vbeta and 13 Jbeta via immunoSEQ multiplex PCR. TCRdb analysed the immunoSEQ multiplex PCR reads with MiXCR anew, one entry per CDR3 protein. The sample contains tens of thousands of distinct CDR3 sequences, roughly 92% of which appear only once. Points from the study as a whole: The study acknowledged a relatively small number of individuals in its TCR sequencing and HLA analysis.

Bulk CD8+ and CD4+ cells came from magnetic negative isolation; CD8+ TEMRA by FACS. Sequenced sample: CD8+ T cells from PBMCs. This chain links TRBV19 with TRBJ2-1; D ambiguous. This TCR came from a human donor in good health. CDR3 nucleotide sequence: TGTGCCAGTAGTATCGCAGGTTACAATGAGCAGTTCTTC. This codes for CASSIAGYNEQFF.